This is a list of T cell receptor beta chains from one sample in a study of post-analysis software for immune sequencing data. In TCRdb, the PCR reads were re-called with MiXCR into one record per CDR3 protein. The table includes approximately 690,000 distinct CDR3 sequences, more than 50% detected once. Sequencing was performed on blood. Receptors originate from a girl aged 2-15 years with multiple sclerosis. The CDR3 runs from the conserved cysteine through the conserved F or W. A D gene is named only where the DNA matches it firmly. Size is stated for part of the rows, as once, few or many counts, or as a class when the clone is expanded.

clone_size	v_call	j_call	d_call	cdr3_aa	cdr3_nt
-	TRBV5-1	TRBJ2-3	TRBD2	CASSPAGTSGSTDTQYF	TGCGCCAGCAGCCCGGCAGGGACTAGCGGTAGCACAGATACGCAGTATTTT
few	TRBV12-3/TRBV12-4	TRBJ2-5	-	CASTTEGASGETQYF	TGTGCCAGCACCACGGAGGGAGCGAGTGGGGAGACCCAGTACTTC
-	TRBV7-2	TRBJ2-3	-	CASRPGRGRSTDTQYF	TGTGCCAGCAGACCTGGACGGGGTCGAAGCACAGATACGCAGTATTTT
once	TRBV27	TRBJ2-5	TRBD2	CANSGRGQETQYF	TGTGCCAATAGCGGGAGGGGCCAAGAGACCCAGTACTTC
-	TRBV7-9	TRBJ2-3	-	CASSPTQGGRRITDTQYF	TGTGCCAGCAGCCCCACCCAGGGCGGGCGACGTATCACAGATACGCAGTATTTT
-	TRBV10-1	TRBJ2-7	-	CASSAAGQGKGYYEQYF	TGCGCCAGCAGCGCGGCGGGACAAGGAAAGGGATACTACGAGCAGTACTTC
-	TRBV29-1	TRBJ1-2	-	CSVREGNYGYTF	TGCAGCGTGAGGGAGGGAAACTATGGCTACACCTTC
few	TRBV5-1	TRBJ2-6	-	CASSLEGRGANVLTF	TGCGCCAGCAGCTTGGAAGGTAGAGGGGCCAACGTCCTGACTTTC
once	TRBV19	TRBJ2-5	-	CASRAGGVSETQYF	TGTGCCAGTAGGGCCGGGGGCGTTTCAGAGACCCAGTACTTC
few	TRBV7-2	TRBJ1-5	-	CASSPGRGQPQHF	TGTGCCAGCAGCCCGGGCAGGGGTCAGCCCCAGCATTTT
-	TRBV6-1	TRBJ2-3	-	CASSEASGSRTDTQYF	TGTGCCAGCAGTGAAGCTAGCGGCAGCCGCACAGATACGCAGTATTTT
-	TRBV20-1	TRBJ1-2	-	CSARDIRGRGYGYTF	TGCAGTGCTAGAGATATCCGGGGGCGCGGCTATGGCTACACCTTC
-	TRBV5-1	TRBJ1-1	-	CASSLLAGDTEAFF	TGCGCCAGCAGCTTGCTGGCAGGGGACACTGAAGCTTTCTTT
-	TRBV7-7	TRBJ2-3	-	CASSLSGTPDTQYF	TGTGCTAGCAGCTTATCCGGGACTCCCGATACGCAGTATTTT
-	TRBV29-1	TRBJ2-1	TRBD2	CSVEIRFERELLSYGNEQFF	TGCAGCGTTGAAATAAGGTTTGAGCGGGAGCTTTTATCGTATGGGAATGAGCAGTTCTTC
-	TRBV30	TRBJ2-3	-	CAWLQTDTQYF	TGTGCCTGGTTACAAACAGATACGCAGTATTTT
-	TRBV3-1	TRBJ1-2	-	CASSQDTLGALNYGYTF	TGTGCCAGCAGCCAAGACACCCTGGGGGCGCTTAACTATGGCTACACCTTC
-	TRBV11-2	TRBJ2-5	-	CASSLERGWETQYF	TGTGCCAGCAGCTTAGAAAGGGGCTGGGAGACCCAGTACTTC
-	TRBV20-1	TRBJ2-5	-	CSASGGRQDQETQYF	TGCAGTGCGTCGGGGGGAAGACAGGACCAAGAGACCCAGTACTTC
few	TRBV12-3/TRBV12-4	TRBJ1-5	-	CASSFGASNQPQHF	TGTGCCAGCAGTTTCGGGGCGAGCAATCAGCCCCAGCATTTT
once	TRBV7-3	TRBJ2-1	TRBD2	CASSAASGDSYNEQFF	TGTGCCAGCAGCGCCGCTAGCGGGGACTCCTACAATGAGCAGTTCTTC
few	TRBV5-1	TRBJ2-5	-	CASSGAGNTQYF	TGCGCCAGCAGCGGGGCGGGAAATACCCAGTACTTC
-	TRBV20-1	TRBJ2-2	-	CSARVTPVGELFF	TGCAGTGCTAGAGTTACACCGGTCGGGGAGCTGTTTTTT
few	TRBV4-3	TRBJ2-5	-	CASSQGPRETQYF	TGCGCCAGCAGCCAAGGTCCTCGGGAGACCCAGTACTTC
-	TRBV29-1	TRBJ2-5	-	CSVEGGGGWETQYF	TGCAGCGTTGAGGGAGGAGGGGGATGGGAGACCCAGTACTTC
-	TRBV12-3/TRBV12-4	TRBJ2-1	TRBD1	CASSLTGQGGNEQFF	TGTGCCAGCAGTTTAACGGGACAGGGGGGGAATGAGCAGTTCTTC
few	TRBV27	TRBJ1-2	-	CSGNTYGYTF	TGTTCAGGCAATACCTATGGCTACACCTTC
-	TRBV29-1	TRBJ2-3	TRBD1	CSVQGADTQYF	TGCAGCGTCCAGGGGGCGGATACGCAGTATTTT
-	TRBV12-3/TRBV12-4	TRBJ2-7	TRBD2	CASTTSGAGEQYF	TGTGCCAGCACGACTAGCGGGGCAGGCGAGCAGTACTTC
-	TRBV10-2	TRBJ2-3	TRBD2	CASSEVAGDTDTQYF	TGCGCCAGCAGTGAGGTGGCGGGGGACACAGATACGCAGTATTTT
-	TRBV12-3/TRBV12-4	TRBJ2-5	-	CASGDNKGQETQYF	TGTGCCAGCGGTGACAACAAAGGACAAGAGACCCAGTACTTC
-	TRBV12-3/TRBV12-4	TRBJ2-5	TRBD2	CASSLWTSGNGGAETQYF	TGTGCCAGCAGTCTGTGGACTAGCGGGAACGGCGGGGCGGAGACCCAGTACTTC
few	TRBV12-3/TRBV12-4	TRBJ2-6	-	CASSPYDRANVLTF	TGTGCCAGCAGTCCCTACGACCGCGCCAACGTCCTGACTTTC
-	TRBV4-2	TRBJ2-1	TRBD2	CASSHPTSGPHNEQFF	TGTGCCAGCAGCCACCCGACTAGCGGGCCACACAATGAGCAGTTCTTC
few	TRBV7-2	TRBJ2-3	TRBD1	CASSQPRRGRATDTQYF	TGTGCCAGCAGCCAACCCCGCAGGGGGCGCGCCACAGATACGCAGTATTTT
-	TRBV7-2	TRBJ2-5	-	CASSYSLSVLIETQYF	TGTGCCAGCAGCTATTCGTTGAGCGTTTTAATAGAGACCCAGTACTTC
-	TRBV5-1	TRBJ2-7	TRBD1	CASSLGGQVDEQYF	TGCGCCAGCAGCTTGGGAGGACAGGTCGACGAGCAGTACTTC
-	TRBV25-1	TRBJ2-7	TRBD1	CASSGTGPYEQYF	TGTGCCAGCAGTGGGACAGGACCCTACGAGCAGTACTTC
-	TRBV7-9	TRBJ2-3	-	CASSLFYEDTQYF	TGTGCCAGCAGCTTATTTTATGAAGATACGCAGTATTTT
-	TRBV20-1	TRBJ2-3	TRBD2	CSARTPGGRTDTQYF	TGCAGTGCTAGGACCCCCGGGGGGAGAACAGATACGCAGTATTTT
-	TRBV4-2	TRBJ2-3	-	CASSQDWEDTQYF	TGTGCCAGCAGCCAAGATTGGGAAGATACGCAGTATTTT
-	TRBV3-1	TRBJ2-5	-	CASSQGPGIRVSETQYF	TGTGCCAGCAGCCAAGGCCCCGGGATCCGCGTATCAGAGACCCAGTACTTC
-	TRBV3-1	TRBJ2-1	TRBD2	CASSRSGLAGGQGNEQFF	TGTGCCAGCAGCCGATCGGGACTAGCGGGGGGGCAGGGGAATGAGCAGTTCTTC
-	TRBV5-1	TRBJ2-7	TRBD2	CASSSEAGGYEQYF	TGCGCCAGCAGCTCGGAAGCGGGAGGGTATGAGCAGTACTTC
few	TRBV5-1	TRBJ2-3	-	CASSWGTDTQYF	TGCGCCAGCAGCTGGGGAACAGATACGCAGTATTTT
-	TRBV6-5	TRBJ2-5	TRBD2	CASSYESSGRVVEETQYF	TGTGCCAGCAGTTACGAGTCTAGCGGGAGAGTGGTGGAAGAGACCCAGTACTTC
few	TRBV5-8	TRBJ2-3	-	CASSPYLDTQYF	TGTGCCAGCAGCCCCTACTTGGATACGCAGTATTTT
-	TRBV6-2/TRBV6-3	TRBJ2-1	-	CASSLVRQAYDGQFF	TGTGCCAGCAGCCTCGTGAGGCAGGCGTACGATGGGCAGTTCTTC
few	TRBV7-3	TRBJ2-1	-	CASSLEVARDEQFF	TGTGCCAGCAGCTTAGAGGTGGCACGGGATGAGCAGTTCTTC
-	TRBV7-3	TRBJ2-1	-	CASSLMEGLDGQFF	TGTGCCAGCAGCTTAATGGAGGGACTCGATGGGCAGTTCTTC
few	TRBV28	TRBJ2-1	-	CASSSGSNNEQFF	TGTGCCAGCAGTTCCGGGAGTAACAATGAGCAGTTCTTC
-	TRBV5-1	TRBJ2-5	TRBD1	CASSGGGQGARETQYF	TGCGCCAGCAGCGGGGGGGGACAGGGGGCAAGAGAGACCCAGTACTTC
-	TRBV11-2	TRBJ2-5	-	CASSVVEGGTQYF	TGTGCCAGCAGCGTAGTGGAAGGAGGGACCCAGTACTTC
-	TRBV11-2	TRBJ2-1	-	CASSADGRQFF	TGTGCCAGCAGCGCAGACGGACGGCAGTTCTTC
few	TRBV2	TRBJ1-1	-	CASSDDSYTEAFF	TGTGCCAGCAGCGATGACAGTTACACTGAAGCTTTCTTT